The 12 T cell receptor beta chains reported below all come from one sample, sequenced in a study of T cells in localized non-small cell lung cancer. Method: immunoSEQ multiplex PCR; TCRdb's copy keeps in-frame clones and lacks some. The data show about 48,000 clones, with approximately 80% seen just once and about 15% held by the top ten. The starting material was peripheral blood, obtained before any cancer treatment. These TCRs come from a man between 35 and 75 years old with stage I squamous cell lung carcinoma.

This chain uses TRBV6-1 with TRBJ1-4, with TRBD1 identical over 7 bases. CDR1 and CDR2 from the germline V gene are MNHNS and SASEGT. With 6 bases clipped from V and 0 bases from J, the junction kept 4 bases outside the gene matches. The CDR3 runs to 15 residues. The CDR3 reads CASSRDRATNEKLFF. In DNA form, the CDR3 reads TGTGCCAGCAGCCGGGACAGAGCAACTAATGAAAAACTGTTTTTT.

The chain recombines TRBV28 with TRBJ2-3, with D possibly TRBD1 on 5 matching bases. The CDR3 is 14 amino acids. Germline V gives CDR1 MDHEN, CDR2 SYDVKM. Trimming left V 2 bases short and J 4 bases short, with 10 bases between. CDR3 region: CASSLILRADTQYF. CDR3 nucleotide sequence: TGTGCCAGCAGTTTAATCCTCAGGGCAGATACGCAGTATTTT.

The rearrangement joins TRBV11-2 to TRBJ1-2, with TRBD1 matching 10 bases. The V segment lost 5 bases and the J segment 2 bases; nucleotides outside the gene matches: 11. CDR1 is SGHAT and CDR2 is FQNNGV in the germline V gene. The CDR3 runs 17 residues. In nucleotides, the CDR3 is TGTGCCAGCAGCCTCGGGACAGGGGATCTCGCAAACTATGGCTACACCTTC. Protein: CASSLGTGDLANYGYTF.

The V and J genes are TRBV9 and TRBJ2-6; no firm D call. The length of the CDR3 is 15 residues. V was clipped by 2 bases and J by 0 bases, with 6 bases between them. Germline V gene data show CDR1 as SGDLS and CDR2 as YYNGEE. This CDR3 reads CASSVSSSGANVLTF. DNA of the CDR3: TGTGCCAGCAGCGTCTCCAGCTCTGGGGCCAACGTCCTGACTTTC.

The chain links TRBV14 to TRBJ1-1; perhaps TRBD1 as D (5 bases). Germline values: CDR1 SGHDN, CDR2 FVKESK. This CDR3 has 15 amino acids. Trimming stripped 4 bases from V and 0 bases from J, with 12 bases between. Written as DNA, the CDR3 is TGTGCCAGCAGCCCTCAACAGGAGATGAACACTGAAGCTTTCTTT. It specifies CASSPQQEMNTEAFF.

The V gene is TRBV15, the J gene TRBJ2-1; 9 bases match TRBD2. The CDR3 has 16 residues. J lost 5 bases, V lost 1 base, and 6 bases had no gene match. Germline V gene sequence: CDR1 LNHNV, CDR2 YYDKDF (reference sequence). CDR3 sequence: CATSRGPAGGNNEQFF. For the CDR3, the DNA is TGTGCCACCAGCAGAGGGCCAGCGGGGGGTAACAATGAGCAGTTCTTC.

This clone was detected a few times. The CDR3: CASSLGTFNQPQHF. The CDR3 bases are TGTGCCAGCAGCTTAGGGACGTTTAATCAGCCCCAGCATTTT. The chain joins TRBV7-6 to TRBJ1-5; D is undetermined. Germline V gene data show CDR1 as SGHVS and CDR2 as FNYEAQ. V was shortened by 1 base and J by 4 bases, with 8 bases between the two germline ends. CDR3 length equals 14 residues.

V is TRBV28 and J is TRBJ2-7, with 9 bases identical to TRBD2. V lost 3 bases and J lost 0; bases outside the gene matches: 3. The CDR3 consists of 15 residues. Germline V CDR1 and CDR2: MDHEN, SYDVKM. Written as DNA, the CDR3 is TGTGCCAGCAGTTTGGCAGCGGGGGGCTCCTACGAGCAGTACTTC. It specifies CASSLAAGGSYEQYF.

In its sample, this clone was seen once. This chain uses TRBV30 with TRBJ2-2, with D perhaps TRBD1 (6 bases). This CDR3 region has 13 residues. CDR1 GTSNPN and CDR2 SVGIG come from the germline V gene (reference sequence). The V end was cut by 2 bases, the J end by 6 bases, with 10 bases between. CDR3 in amino acids: CAWSSDSAGELFF. The DNA for the CDR3 is TGTGCCTGGAGTTCGGACAGTGCCGGGGAGCTGTTTTTT.

This chain uses TRBV19 with TRBJ2-7; no firm D call. V was shortened by 1 base and J by 7 bases, with 11 bases between the two germline ends. Germline CDR1 and CDR2: LNHDA and SQIVND (reference sequence). The CDR3 has 13 amino acids. The CDR3 sequence: CASSIGVLREQYF. For the CDR3, the DNA is TGTGCCAGTAGTATAGGGGTCCTGCGAGAGCAGTACTTC.

This sequence joins TRBV28 and TRBJ1-5; no clear D. From germline, CDR1 is MDHEN and CDR2 SYDVKM. The CDR3 spans 13 residues. V lost 6 bases to trimming and J lost 6 bases, with 12 bases between them. CDR3 in amino acids: CASSLGVSQPQHF. CDR3 sequence (DNA): TGTGCCAGCAGCTTGGGTGTATCTCAGCCCCAGCATTTT.

V is TRBV19 and J is TRBJ1-6, with a weak D call TRBD1 (5 bases). Germline CDR1 reads LNHDA; CDR2 reads SQIVND (reference sequence). CDR3 length: 14 amino acids. Between the trimmed V and J ends, which lost 5 bases and 8 bases, there was a span of 13 bases. The CDR3 sequence is CASSFGTDYSPLHF. The CDR3 DNA reads as TGTGCCAGTAGTTTTGGGACGGATTATTCACCCCTCCACTTT.